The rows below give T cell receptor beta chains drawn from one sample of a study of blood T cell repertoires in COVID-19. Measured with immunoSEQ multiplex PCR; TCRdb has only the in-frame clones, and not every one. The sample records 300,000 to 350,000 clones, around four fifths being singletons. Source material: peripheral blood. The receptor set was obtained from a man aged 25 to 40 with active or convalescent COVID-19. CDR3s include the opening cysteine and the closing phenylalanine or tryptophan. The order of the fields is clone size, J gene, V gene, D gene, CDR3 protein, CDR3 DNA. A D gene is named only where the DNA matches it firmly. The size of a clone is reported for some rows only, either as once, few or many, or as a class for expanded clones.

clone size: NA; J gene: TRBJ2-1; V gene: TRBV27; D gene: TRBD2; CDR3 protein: CASTTRGASGRDEQFF; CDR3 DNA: TGTGCCAGCACCACCCGAGGGGCTAGCGGGAGGGATGAGCAGTTCTTC
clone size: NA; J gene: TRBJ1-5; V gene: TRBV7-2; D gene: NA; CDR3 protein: CASSFLSQPQHF; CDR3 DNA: TGTGCCAGCAGCTTTCTGTCCCAGCCCCAGCATTTT
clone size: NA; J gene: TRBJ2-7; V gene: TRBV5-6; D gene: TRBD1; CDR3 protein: CASSFTGQVSYEQYF; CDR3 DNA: TGTGCCAGCAGCTTTACGGGACAGGTTTCCTACGAGCAGTACTTC
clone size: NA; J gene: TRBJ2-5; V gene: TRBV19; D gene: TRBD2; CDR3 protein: CASSTLAGGGETQYF; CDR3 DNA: TGTGCCAGTAGTACACTAGCGGGAGGTGGGGAGACCCAGTACTTC
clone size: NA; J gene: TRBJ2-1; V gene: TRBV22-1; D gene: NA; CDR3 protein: CPGSAWGGGIAGINEQFF; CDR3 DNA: NA
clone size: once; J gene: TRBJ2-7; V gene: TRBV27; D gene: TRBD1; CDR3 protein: CASSLNLGQGFEQYF; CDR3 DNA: TGTGCCAGCAGTTTAAACTTAGGACAGGGCTTCGAGCAGTACTTC
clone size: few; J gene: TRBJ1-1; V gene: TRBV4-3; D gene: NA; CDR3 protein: CASSATAGLNTEAFF; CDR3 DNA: TGCGCCAGCAGCGCGACCGCAGGGTTGAACACTGAAGCTTTCTTT
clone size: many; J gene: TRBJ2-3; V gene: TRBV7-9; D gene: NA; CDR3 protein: CASSFGPLPTDTQYF; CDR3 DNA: TGTGCCAGCAGCTTTGGCCCCTTACCAACAGATACGCAGTATTTT
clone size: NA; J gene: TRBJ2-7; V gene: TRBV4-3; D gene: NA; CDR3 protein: CASSLDTRGYEQYF; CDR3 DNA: TGCGCCAGCAGCCTAGACACTAGAGGCTACGAGCAGTACTTC
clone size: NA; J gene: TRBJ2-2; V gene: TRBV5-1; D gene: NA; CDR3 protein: CASSRWSTGTNTGELFF; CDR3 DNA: TGCGCCAGCAGCAGATGGTCGACAGGAACTAACACCGGGGAGCTGTTTTTT
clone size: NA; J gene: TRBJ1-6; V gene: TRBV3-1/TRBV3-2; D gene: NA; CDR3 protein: CASSQDRESPLHF; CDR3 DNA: TGTGCCAGCAGCCAAGATAGGGAGTCACCCCTCCACTTT
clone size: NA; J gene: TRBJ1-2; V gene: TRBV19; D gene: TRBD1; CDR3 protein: CASSTHQGGGYTF; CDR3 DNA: TGTGCCAGTAGTACCCACCAGGGGGGCGGCTACACCTTC
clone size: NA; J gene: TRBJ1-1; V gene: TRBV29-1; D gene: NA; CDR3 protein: CSVDRRDPNTEAFF; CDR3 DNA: TGCAGCGTTGATAGGCGGGATCCGAACACTGAAGCTTTCTTT
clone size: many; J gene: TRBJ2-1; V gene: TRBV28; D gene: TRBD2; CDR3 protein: CASSPSGGGEQFF; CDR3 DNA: TGTGCCAGCAGTCCCTCGGGAGGAGGTGAGCAGTTCTTC
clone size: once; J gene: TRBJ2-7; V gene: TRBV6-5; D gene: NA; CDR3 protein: CASMPSYYEQYF; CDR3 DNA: TGTGCCAGCATGCCCAGTTACTACGAGCAGTACTTC